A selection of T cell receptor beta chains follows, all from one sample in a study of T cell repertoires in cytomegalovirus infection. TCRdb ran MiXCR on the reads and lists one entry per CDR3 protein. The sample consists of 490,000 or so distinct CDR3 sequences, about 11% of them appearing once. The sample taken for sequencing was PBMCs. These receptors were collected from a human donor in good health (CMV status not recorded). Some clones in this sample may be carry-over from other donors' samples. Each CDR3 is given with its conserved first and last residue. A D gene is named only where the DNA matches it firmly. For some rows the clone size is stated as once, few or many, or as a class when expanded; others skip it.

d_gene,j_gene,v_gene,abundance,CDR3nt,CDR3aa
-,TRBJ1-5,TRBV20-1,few,TGCAGTGCTAGTGCGGTTAGCAATCAGCCCCAGCATTTT,CSASAVSNQPQHF
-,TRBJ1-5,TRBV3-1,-,TGTGCCAGCAGCCAAGTGGCTGATCAGCCCCAGCATTTT,CASSQVADQPQHF
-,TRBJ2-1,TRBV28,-,TGTGCCAGCAGTTTTCCGGGCCCGGGCTACAATGAGCAGTTCTTC,CASSFPGPGYNEQFF
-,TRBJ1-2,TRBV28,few,TGTGCCAGCACTTCTTACGGGGGCGGCTACACCTTC,CASTSYGGGYTF
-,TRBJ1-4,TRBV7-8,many,TGTGCCAGCAGCTTACCCACCCAAGGGGAAAAACTGTTTTTT,CASSLPTQGEKLFF
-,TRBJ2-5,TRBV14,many,TGTGCCAGCAGCCTAATCGGACACTCTCTACTGAGAGAGACCCAGTACTTC,CASSLIGHSLLRETQYF
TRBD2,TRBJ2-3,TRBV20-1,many,TGCAGTGCCCCGCGGGCGACTAGCGGAATTACAGATACGCAGTATTTT,CSAPRATSGITDTQYF
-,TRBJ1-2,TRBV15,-,TGTGCCACCAGCAGCTACCCCAGTCCGGGGCTTTTCTATGGCTACACCTTC,CATSSYPSPGLFYGYTF
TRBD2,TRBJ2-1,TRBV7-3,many,TGTGCCAGCAGCCCTGGGACTAGCGGGGGGGCCTACAATGAGCAGTTCTTC,CASSPGTSGGAYNEQFF
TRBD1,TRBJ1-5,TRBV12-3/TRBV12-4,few,TGTGCCAGTCAGGGGGCCAATCAGCCCCAGCATTTT,CASQGANQPQHF
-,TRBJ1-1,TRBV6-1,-,TGTGCCAGCAGTCAACGGGAGGGGATGAACACTGAAGCTTTCTTT,CASSQREGMNTEAFF
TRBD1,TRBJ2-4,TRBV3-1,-,TGTGCCAGCAGCAAGACAGGGCTTTCGGCCAAAAACATTCAGTACTTC,CASSKTGLSAKNIQYF